Included here is one T cell receptor beta chain sequence, with context. Sequence at one end of the junction differs from germline and may be a read error. CDR3 length equals 15 residues. CDR1 and CDR2 from the germline V gene are MNHNS and SASEGT. Donors had localized lung adenocarcinoma, a non-small cell lung cancer. The data were taken from a study of CD4 and CD8 cells across lung adenocarcinoma regions. TCRdb redid the calling of the PCR reads with MiXCR, one entry per CDR3 protein. The repertoire holds tens of thousands of distinct CDR3 sequences, with 45% to 60% as singletons. The clonotype comes from a male donor with lung adenocarcinoma. The CD4 and CD8 labels of this study may be unreliable. Sequenced: CD4+ T cells from the center of a lung tumor. The chain has TRBV6-1 and TRBJ2-2, with D maybe TRBD2 (5 bases). The CDR3 is CASRLQAGIPGEQFF. The DNA for the CDR3 is TGTGCCAGCAGACTCCAGGCTGGGATTCCCGGGGAGCAGTTTTTT.